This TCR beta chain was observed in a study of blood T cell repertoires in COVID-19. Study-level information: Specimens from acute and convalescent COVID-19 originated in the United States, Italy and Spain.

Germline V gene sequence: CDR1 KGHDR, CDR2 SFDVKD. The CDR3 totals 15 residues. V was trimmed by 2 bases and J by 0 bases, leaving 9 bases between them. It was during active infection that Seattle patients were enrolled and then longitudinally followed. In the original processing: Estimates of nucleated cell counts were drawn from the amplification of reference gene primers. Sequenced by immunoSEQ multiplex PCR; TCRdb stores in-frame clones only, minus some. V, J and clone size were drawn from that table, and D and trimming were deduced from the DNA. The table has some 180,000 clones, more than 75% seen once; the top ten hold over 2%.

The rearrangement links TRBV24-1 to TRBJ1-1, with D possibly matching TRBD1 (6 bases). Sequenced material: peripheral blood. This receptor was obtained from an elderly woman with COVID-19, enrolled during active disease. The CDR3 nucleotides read TGTGCCACCAGTGATTCACAGGGCATGAACACTGAAGCTTTCTTT. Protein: CATSDSQGMNTEAFF.